A selection of T cell receptor beta chains follows, all from one sample in a study of molecular identifiers for immune sequencing clone quantification. TCRdb re-analysed the PCR reads in MiXCR, keeping a single row per CDR3 protein. The sample lists hundreds of thousands of distinct CDR3 sequences, about 22% occurring once. The sequencing input was naive CD8+ T cells from blood, with Jurkat cell RNA spiked in. These receptors were obtained from a human donor in good health. Some libraries in this study had Jurkat cell RNA spiked in. The CDR3 runs from the conserved cysteine through the conserved F or W. D genes are given only for firm matches. Only some rows state a clone size, as once, few, many or a class for expanded clones.

TRBV5-6	TRBJ1-3	-	-	CASSFVLGPGNTIYF	TGTGCCAGCAGCTTTGTTTTGGGGCCCGGAAACACCATATATTTT
TRBV27	TRBJ1-1	-	-	CASSLRRDMNTEAFF	TGTGCCAGCAGTTTACGGCGGGACATGAACACTGAAGCTTTCTTT
TRBV15	TRBJ1-4	many	-	CATSPTEFDEKLFF	TGTGCCACCAGCCCGACAGAATTCGATGAAAAACTGTTTTTT
TRBV6-5	TRBJ1-5	many	-	CASRKHSNQPQHF	TGTGCCAGCAGGAAACATAGCAATCAGCCCCAGCATTTT
TRBV30	TRBJ2-3	many	-	CAWFRANTQYF	TGTGCCTGGTTTCGAGCGAATACGCAGTATTTT
TRBV7-6	TRBJ2-3	many	-	CASSPRDGTDTQYF	TGTGCCAGCAGCCCCCGGGACGGCACAGATACGCAGTATTTT
TRBV6-7	TRBJ2-2	many	TRBD1	CASSSRQGPCGELFF	TGTGCCAGCAGTAGTAGACAGGGGCCTTGCGGGGAGCTGTTTTTT
TRBV24-1	TRBJ2-1	few	-	CATSAAVYNEQFF	TGTGCCACCAGTGCCGCGGTATACAATGAGCAGTTCTTC
TRBV14	TRBJ1-1	few	-	CASSQDTGAEAFF	TGTGCCAGCAGCCAAGACACGGGGGCTGAAGCTTTCTTT
TRBV12-3/TRBV12-4	TRBJ1-5	many	-	CASSPGGGPQHF	TGTGCCAGCAGTCCGGGGGGGGGGCCCCAGCATTTT
TRBV4-3	TRBJ2-5	few	TRBD1	CASSPGRQGVGETQYF	TGCGCCAGCAGCCCCGGGCGGCAGGGGGTTGGTGAGACCCAGTACTTC
TRBV5-4	TRBJ2-6	many	-	CATEFSGANVLTF	TGTGCCACTGAATTCTCTGGGGCCAACGTCCTGACTTTC
TRBV5-3	TRBJ2-3	-	TRBD2	CASSLEGSVAGRDTQYF	TGTGCCAGCAGCTTGGAGGGGTCCGTAGCGGGGAGGGATACGCAGTATTTT
TRBV6-5	TRBJ2-5	many	-	CASSLTGIGVGEETQYF	TGTGCCAGCAGCTTAACGGGGATCGGGGTGGGAGAAGAGACCCAGTACTTC
TRBV5-5	TRBJ1-1	many	-	CASSLWASLYMNTEAFF	TGTGCCAGCAGCTTGTGGGCCTCCCTATACATGAACACTGAAGCTTTCTTT
TRBV5-4	TRBJ2-7	many	TRBD2	CASSSLAGGGEQYF	TGTGCCAGCAGCTCTCTAGCGGGAGGCGGCGAGCAGTACTTC
TRBV19	TRBJ2-4	many	-	CASSMASRGEGIQYF	TGTGCCAGTAGTATGGCTAGCCGGGGAGAAGGCATTCAGTACTTC
TRBV12-3/TRBV12-4	TRBJ1-5	few	-	CASSLVGSVQPQHF	TGTGCCAGCAGTTTAGTGGGGAGCGTTCAGCCCCAGCATTTT
TRBV19	TRBJ1-5	-	TRBD1	CASSARDSNNQPQHF	TGTGCCAGTAGTGCGAGGGACAGCAACAATCAGCCCCAGCATTTT
TRBV20-1	TRBJ2-4	many	-	CSNHQTPTEAFSLAKNIQYF	TGCAGTAACCACCAGACTCCGACCGAGGCTTTCTCTCTAGCCAAAAACATTCAGTACTTC
TRBV7-2	TRBJ2-1	many	-	CASSLGSEQFF	TGTGCCAGCAGCTTAGGGTCTGAGCAGTTCTTC
TRBV13	TRBJ2-5	many	TRBD2	CASSFSRLAGYQETQYF	TGTGCCAGCAGCTTTTCAAGACTAGCGGGGTACCAAGAGACCCAGTACTTC
TRBV12-3/TRBV12-4	TRBJ2-1	-	TRBD2	CASSASGGLNNEQFF	TGTGCCAGCAGTGCCAGCGGGGGGCTAAACAATGAGCAGTTCTTC
TRBV29-1	TRBJ1-4	many	-	CSSWDPNEKLFF	TGCAGCTCCTGGGACCCCAATGAAAAACTGTTTTTT
TRBV5-5	TRBJ2-7	many	-	CASSLGRVYEQYF	TGTGCCAGCAGCTTGGGCAGGGTCTACGAGCAGTACTTC
TRBV6-2/TRBV6-3	TRBJ2-7	-	-	CASSSGLDYEQYF	TGTGCCAGCAGTTCCGGACTGGATTACGAGCAGTACTTC
TRBV5-1	TRBJ2-7	many	TRBD1	CASSLPGQPSYEQYF	TGCGCCAGCAGCCTTCCGGGACAGCCCTCCTACGAGCAGTACTTC
TRBV7-9	TRBJ2-7	many	TRBD2	CASSHGLAGAYEQYF	TGTGCCAGCAGCCACGGCCTAGCGGGCGCCTACGAGCAGTACTTC
TRBV27	TRBJ2-7	few	-	CASSLFAGLTYEQYF	TGTGCCAGCAGTTTATTCGCCGGGTTGACCTACGAGCAGTACTTC
TRBV29-1	TRBJ2-1	many	-	CSVDGGPYNEQFF	TGCAGCGTTGACGGGGGTCCCTACAATGAGCAGTTCTTC
TRBV7-9	TRBJ2-1	-	TRBD1	CASSPRQGGFDEQFF	TGTGCCAGCAGCCCCCGACAGGGGGGCTTCGATGAGCAGTTCTTC
TRBV5-6	TRBJ2-5	few	-	CASSLAWERESDQETQYF	TGTGCCAGCAGCTTGGCCTGGGAACGGGAGAGTGATCAAGAGACCCAGTACTTC
TRBV6-2/TRBV6-3	TRBJ1-5	many	TRBD1	CASSLGQGNFNQPQHF	TGTGCCAGCAGCCTCGGACAGGGCAACTTCAATCAGCCCCAGCATTTT
TRBV30	TRBJ1-1	many	-	CAWSVLHSSGAFF	TGTGCCTGGAGTGTACTCCACAGCTCTGGGGCTTTCTTT
TRBV3-1	TRBJ2-5	-	TRBD1	CASSQGQGWETQYF	TGTGCCAGCAGCCAAGGACAGGGATGGGAGACCCAGTACTTC
TRBV5-1	TRBJ2-7	many	TRBD1	CASREPGQGTYEQYF	TGCGCCAGCAGGGAACCTGGACAGGGGACCTACGAGCAGTACTTC
TRBV20-1	TRBJ1-3	few	-	CSARGTGNTIYF	TGCAGTGCTAGAGGGACCGGAAACACCATATATTTT
TRBV11-3	TRBJ2-2	many	-	CASSPLRGENGGELFF	TGTGCCAGCAGCCCTCTTAGGGGGGAGAATGGCGGGGAGCTGTTTTTT
TRBV25-1	TRBJ2-6	-	TRBD2	CASSEWAGVSGANVLTF	TGTGCCAGCAGTGAATGGGCGGGGGTGAGCGGGGCCAACGTCCTGACTTTC
TRBV6-5	TRBJ2-7	many	-	CAAGSGPYEQYF	TGTGCCGCAGGTTCGGGGCCCTACGAGCAGTACTTC
TRBV6-5	TRBJ1-5	-	-	CASSYSSSVADTQHF	TGTGCCAGCAGTTACTCGAGCTCAGTGGCAGATACGCAGCATTTT
TRBV21-1	TRBJ2-4	-	-	CASRSGTAKAKNIQYF	TGTGCCAGCAGATCAGGGACAGCCAAAGCCAAAAACATTCAGTACTTC
TRBV6-6	TRBJ1-3	few	TRBD1	CASSYRSPDRSGNTIYF	TGTGCCAGCAGTTACAGATCTCCGGACAGGTCTGGAAACACCATATATTTT
TRBV2	TRBJ2-3	many	TRBD1	CASSARDRAITDTQYF	TGTGCCAGCAGTGCCCGGGACAGGGCGATTACAGATACGCAGTATTTT
TRBV11-3	TRBJ2-2	many	-	CASSLAVGDFAGELFF	TGTGCCAGCAGCTTAGCTGTGGGAGACTTTGCCGGGGAGCTGTTTTTT
TRBV20-1	TRBJ2-7	many	-	CSARDGDYEQYF	TGCAGTGCTCGGGACGGCGACTACGAGCAGTACTTC
TRBV27	TRBJ2-2	many	TRBD1	CASSWTGSAGELFF	TGTGCCAGCAGTTGGACAGGATCGGCCGGGGAGCTGTTTTTT
TRBV28	TRBJ2-7	many	-	CASSLTGARSYEQYF	TGTGCCAGCAGTTTGACAGGCGCCCGCTCCTACGAGCAGTACTTC
TRBV20-1	TRBJ2-4	many	TRBD1	CSAGGRDRGPLAKNIQYF	TGCAGTGCTGGAGGCCGGGACAGGGGACCCCTAGCCAAAAACATTCAGTACTTC
TRBV5-1	TRBJ2-5	few	TRBD2	CASSPNGRSGRALVFETQYF	TGCGCCAGCAGCCCCAATGGGCGTAGCGGGAGGGCCCTGGTCTTTGAGACCCAGTACTTC